The 12 T cell receptor beta chains reported below all come from one sample, sequenced in a study of shared clonotypes between healthy human individuals. The naive CD8 subset, CD45RO-negative cells positively selected for CCR7, excluded terminally differentiated effector memory CD45RA+ cells. This table comes from immunoSEQ multiplex PCR, and its TCRdb copy is limited to in-frame clones, with some not included. The data hold around 1.9 million clones, with under 95% observed a single time. Input material: naive CD8+ T cells from PBMCs. These receptors originate from a man aged 18 to 30 in good health. Some clones in this sample may be carry-over from other donors' samples.

In this sample, this clone turned up a few times. The rearrangement joins TRBV29-1 to TRBJ1-2; D is uncertain. The CDR3 consists of 13 residues. V was pared by 0 bases and J by 8 bases, with 13 bases between. Looked up from germline, CDR1 is SQVTM and CDR2 is ANQGSEA. The CDR3 nucleotides are TGCAGCGTTGAAGAGAAGGCCGGTTGGGGCTACACCTTC. It codes for CSVEEKAGWGYTF.

This chain joins TRBV11-2 and TRBJ2-3, with D hard to call. The CDR3 consists of 12 residues. The V and J ends lost 5 bases and 2 bases respectively, with 5 bases between them. Looked up from germline, CDR1 is SGHAT and CDR2 is FQNNGV. CDR3 residues: CASSHHTDTQYF. CDR3 in DNA: TGTGCCAGCAGCCATCACACAGATACGCAGTATTTT.

A word on this clone: Other DNA sequences in the same sample also yield this CDR3. The chain uses TRBV7-3 and TRBJ2-1; the D gene is possibly TRBD1 (6 bases). CDR1 is SGHTA, CDR2 FQGTGA, per germline. V gave up 2 bases and J gave up 6 bases, with 8 bases separating them. This CDR3 has 13 amino acids. CDR3 DNA: TGTGCCAGCAGCTTATTAGGGGGCAATGAGCAGTTCTTC. Protein sequence: CASSLLGGNEQFF.

The chain carries TRBV9 and TRBJ2-7, with 9 bases matching TRBD2. This CDR3 spans 17 amino acids. Germline values: CDR1 SGDLS, CDR2 YYNGEE. The junction had 10 bases not matched to a gene; V was cut back by 0 bases and J by 3 bases. This chain's CDR3 is CASSVAGTSGQFYEQYF. The CDR3, as DNA: TGTGCCAGCAGCGTAGCGGGTACTAGCGGGCAGTTCTACGAGCAGTACTTC.

The chain is built from TRBV15 and TRBJ2-7, with no clear D. CDR1 and CDR2 from the germline V gene are LNHNV and YYDKDF (reference sequence). This CDR3 is 14 amino acids long. Deletions cut 0 bases from V and 1 base from J, with 7 bases between. The CDR3 sequence is CATSRDGVSYEQYF. For the CDR3, the DNA is TGTGCCACCAGCAGAGATGGGGTTTCCTACGAGCAGTACTTC.

The chain has TRBV11-1 and TRBJ1-5, with a possible D match to TRBD1 (5 bases). V was pared by 5 bases and J by 6 bases, with 20 bases between. In germline, CDR1 is SGHAT, CDR2 FQDESV (reference sequence). CDR3 length: 16 amino acids. Here the CDR3 DNA reads TGTGCCAGCAGCAGAAAGGTAGTCGGGGGGGGTCAGCCCCAGCATTTT. Translating gives CASSRKVVGGGQPQHF.

The CDR3 spells CASSSRTGDAINYGYTF. The CDR3 DNA follows: TGCGCCAGCAGCTCCCGGACAGGGGACGCCATTAACTATGGCTACACCTTC. This chain links TRBV4-1 with TRBJ1-2; 9 nucleotides line up with TRBD1. The CDR3 loop spans 17 amino acids. Germline CDR1 and CDR2: MGHRA and YSYEKL. V lost 5 bases to trimming and J lost 1 base; unmatched junction nucleotides: 11.

This chain joins TRBV30 and TRBJ2-2, with D unresolved. Trimming left V 0 bases short and J 3 bases short, with 17 bases between. Germline CDR1 is GTSNPN and CDR2 is SVGIG (reference sequence). The CDR3 is 17 residues long. The CDR3 DNA reads TGTGCCTGGAGTGTAATTTTAGGCCTTGGGGACACCGGGGAGCTGTTTTTT. It translates to CAWSVILGLGDTGELFF.

The rearrangement links TRBV7-8 to TRBJ2-5, with 7 bases lining up with TRBD2. V lost 5 bases, J lost 2 bases, and 5 bases stayed unmatched. The CDR3 extends over 14 amino acids. Per germline, CDR1 SGHVS and CDR2 FQNEAQ. CDR3 region: CASSPREEQETQYF. The CDR3, as DNA: TGTGCCAGCAGCCCTCGGGAGGAACAAGAGACCCAGTACTTC.

The chain uses TRBV19 and TRBJ1-3; no clear D gene. The CDR3 is 16 amino acids. Germline V lookup: CDR1 LNHDA, CDR2 SQIVND (reference sequence). V lost 1 base and J 2 bases, leaving 12 bases between the germline ends. CDR3 nucleotide sequence: TGTGCCAGTAGTATAGCGGCAGGAAGCACTGGAAACACCATATATTTT. It encodes CASSIAAGSTGNTIYF.

The gene calls are TRBV14 and TRBJ2-7; 7 bases are a match to TRBD1. Germline assignment: CDR1 SGHDN and CDR2 FVKESK. The CDR3 covers 13 residues. Trimming took 3 bases from V and 1 from J; bases not matched to a gene: 0. CDR3 in amino acids: CASSQGQSYEQYF. CDR3 DNA sequence: TGTGCCAGCAGCCAGGGACAGTCCTACGAGCAGTACTTC. The full variable domain, in which reference TRBV14 and TRBJ2-7 provide the parts outside the CDR3, is EAGVTQFPSHSVIEKGQTVTLRCDPISGHDNLYWYRRVMGKEIKFLLHFVKESKQDESGMPNNRFLAERTGGTYSTLKVQPAELEDSGVYFCASSQGQSYEQYFGPGTRLTVT.

Of note for this clone: Other DNA variants within this sample encode the same CDR3. The V call is TRBV28, the J call TRBJ1-2, with D possibly being TRBD1 (5 bases). The CDR3 sequence is 13 residues long. CDR1 and CDR2 from the germline V gene are MDHEN and SYDVKM. The germline V and J ends were trimmed by 3 bases and 2 bases, with 7 bases remaining between them. DNA of the CDR3: TGTGCCAGCAGTTTTCAGGGAAACTATGGCTACACCTTC. Translated, it gives CASSFQGNYGYTF.